This TCR beta chain was recorded in a study of post-analysis software for immune sequencing data. Study-level points and caveats: Comparison of patients with controls showed 4 to 6 TRBV segments more frequent in patients, TRBV5-6, TRBV5-1 and TRBV20-1 among them.

The CDR3 length is 14 residues. Trimming took 3 bases from V and 6 from J, leaving 16 bases between them. Germline assignment: CDR1 DFQATT and CDR2 SNEGSKA (reference sequence). This clonotype was observed a few times. What it binds is unknown. Unique molecular identifiers were carried by the TCR beta cDNA libraries. Input amounts of roughly 0.85 to 10 million T cells were used. These gave roughly 500,000 cDNA molecules, so each molecule approximated one T cell. One entry per CDR3 protein, called by TCRdb with MiXCR from the PCR reads. The sample shows 150,000 to 200,000 distinct CDR3 sequences, under 40% of them seen only once.

V and J are TRBV20-1 and TRBJ2-3, with a tentative D call TRBD2 (5 bases). The clonotype originates from a girl between 5 and 17 years old with multiple sclerosis. Material: blood, obtained after autologous hematopoietic stem cell transplantation. CDR3 residues: CSASPPEGVDTQYF. CDR3 in DNA: TGCAGTGCTAGCCCCCCCGAGGGCGTTGATACGCAGTATTTT.